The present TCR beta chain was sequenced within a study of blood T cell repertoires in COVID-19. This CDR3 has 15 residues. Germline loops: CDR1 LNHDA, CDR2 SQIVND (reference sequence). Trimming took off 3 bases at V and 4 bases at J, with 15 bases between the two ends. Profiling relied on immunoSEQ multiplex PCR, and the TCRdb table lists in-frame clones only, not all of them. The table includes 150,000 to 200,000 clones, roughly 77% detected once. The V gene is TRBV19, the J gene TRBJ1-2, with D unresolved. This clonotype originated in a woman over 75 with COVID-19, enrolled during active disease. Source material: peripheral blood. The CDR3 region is CASSINRVPAYGYTF. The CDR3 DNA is TGTGCCAGTAGTATTAACCGGGTGCCAGCCTATGGCTACACCTTC.